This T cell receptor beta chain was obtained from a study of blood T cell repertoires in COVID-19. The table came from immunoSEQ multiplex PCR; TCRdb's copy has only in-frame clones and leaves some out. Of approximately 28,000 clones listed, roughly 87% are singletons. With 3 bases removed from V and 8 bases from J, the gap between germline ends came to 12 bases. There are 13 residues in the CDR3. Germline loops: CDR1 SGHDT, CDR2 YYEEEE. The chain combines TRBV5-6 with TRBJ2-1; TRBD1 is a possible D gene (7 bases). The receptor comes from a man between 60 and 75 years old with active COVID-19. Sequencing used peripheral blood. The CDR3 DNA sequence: TGTGCCAGCAGCTCACCAGGGGGGCATGAGCAGTTCTTC. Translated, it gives CASSSPGGHEQFF.